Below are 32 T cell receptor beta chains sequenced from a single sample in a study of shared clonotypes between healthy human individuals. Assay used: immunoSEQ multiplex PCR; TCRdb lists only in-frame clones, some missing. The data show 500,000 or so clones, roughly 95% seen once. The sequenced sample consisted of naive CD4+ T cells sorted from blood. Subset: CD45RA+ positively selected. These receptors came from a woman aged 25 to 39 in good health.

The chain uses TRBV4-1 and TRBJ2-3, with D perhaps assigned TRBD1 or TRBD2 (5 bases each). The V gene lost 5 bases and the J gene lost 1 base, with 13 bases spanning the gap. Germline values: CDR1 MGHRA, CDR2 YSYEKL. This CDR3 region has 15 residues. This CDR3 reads CASSKTEGGTDTQYF. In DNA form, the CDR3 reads TGCGCCAGCAGCAAGACAGAGGGAGGCACAGATACGCAGTATTTT.

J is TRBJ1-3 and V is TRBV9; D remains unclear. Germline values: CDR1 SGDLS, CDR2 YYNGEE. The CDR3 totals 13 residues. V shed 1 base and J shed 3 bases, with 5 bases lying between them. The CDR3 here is CASSVSGGNTIYF. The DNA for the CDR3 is TGTGCCAGCAGCGTATCAGGTGGAAACACCATATATTTT.

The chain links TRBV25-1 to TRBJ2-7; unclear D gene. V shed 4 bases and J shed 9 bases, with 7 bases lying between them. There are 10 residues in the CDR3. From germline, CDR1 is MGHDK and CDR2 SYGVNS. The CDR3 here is CASSAQWQYF. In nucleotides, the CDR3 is TGTGCCAGCAGTGCCCAATGGCAGTACTTC.

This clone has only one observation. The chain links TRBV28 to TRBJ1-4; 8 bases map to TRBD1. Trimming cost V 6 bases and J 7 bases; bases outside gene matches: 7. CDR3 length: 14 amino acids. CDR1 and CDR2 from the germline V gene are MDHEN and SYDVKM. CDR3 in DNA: TGTGCCAGCAGCGATGGACAGGGAGGTGAAAAACTGTTTTTT. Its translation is CASSDGQGGEKLFF.

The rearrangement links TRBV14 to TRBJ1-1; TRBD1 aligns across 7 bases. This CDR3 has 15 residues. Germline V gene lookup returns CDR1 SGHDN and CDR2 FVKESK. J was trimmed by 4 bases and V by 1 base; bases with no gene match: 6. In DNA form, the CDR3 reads TGTGCCAGCAGCCAAGCGACCTCAGGGGGCACTGAAGCTTTCTTT. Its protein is CASSQATSGGTEAFF.

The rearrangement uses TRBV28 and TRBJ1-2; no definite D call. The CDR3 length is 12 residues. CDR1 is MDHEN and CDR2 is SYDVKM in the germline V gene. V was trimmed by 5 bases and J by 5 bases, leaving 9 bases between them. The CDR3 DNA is TGTGCCAGCAGTCTCCGGGAATATGGCTACACCTTC. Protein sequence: CASSLREYGYTF.

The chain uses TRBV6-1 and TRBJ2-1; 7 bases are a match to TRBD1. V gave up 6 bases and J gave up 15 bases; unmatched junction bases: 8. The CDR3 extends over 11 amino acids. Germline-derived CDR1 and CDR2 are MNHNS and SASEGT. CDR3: CASRAGTAPFF. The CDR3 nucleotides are TGTGCCAGCAGGGCAGGGACAGCCCCGTTCTTC.

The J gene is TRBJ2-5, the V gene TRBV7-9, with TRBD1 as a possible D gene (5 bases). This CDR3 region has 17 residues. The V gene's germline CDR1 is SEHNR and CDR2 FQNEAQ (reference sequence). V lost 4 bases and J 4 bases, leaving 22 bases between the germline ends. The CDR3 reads CASSSLWTTGAPETQYF. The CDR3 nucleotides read TGTGCCAGCAGCTCCCTGTGGACGACTGGGGCCCCAGAGACCCAGTACTTC.

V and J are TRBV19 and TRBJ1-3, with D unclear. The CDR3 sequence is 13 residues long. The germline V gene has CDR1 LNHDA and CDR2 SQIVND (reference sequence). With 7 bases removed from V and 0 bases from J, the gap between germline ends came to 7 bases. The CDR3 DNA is TGTGCCAGTACCAGACCCTCTGGAAACACCATATATTTT. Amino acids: CASTRPSGNTIYF.

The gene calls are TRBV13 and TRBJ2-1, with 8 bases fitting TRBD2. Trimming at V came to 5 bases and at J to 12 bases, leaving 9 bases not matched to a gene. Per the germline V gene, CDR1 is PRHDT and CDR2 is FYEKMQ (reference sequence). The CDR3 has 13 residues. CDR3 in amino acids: CASSPTRGGGQFF. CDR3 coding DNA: TGTGCCAGCAGCCCTACTCGGGGGGGAGGGCAGTTCTTC.

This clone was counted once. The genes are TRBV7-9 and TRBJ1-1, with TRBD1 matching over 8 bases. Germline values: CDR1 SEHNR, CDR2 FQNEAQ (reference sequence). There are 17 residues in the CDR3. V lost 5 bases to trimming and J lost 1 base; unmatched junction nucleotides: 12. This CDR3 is CASSRGQGRGWNTEAFF. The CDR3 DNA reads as TGTGCCAGCAGCCGCGGACAGGGTCGGGGATGGAACACTGAAGCTTTCTTT. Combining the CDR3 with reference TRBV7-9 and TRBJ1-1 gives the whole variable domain DTGVSQNPRHKITKRGQNVTFRCDPISEHNRLYWYRQTLGQGPEFLTYFQNEAQLEKSRLLSDRFSAERPKGSFSTLEIQRTEQGDSAMYLCASSRGQGRGWNTEAFFGQGTRLTVV.

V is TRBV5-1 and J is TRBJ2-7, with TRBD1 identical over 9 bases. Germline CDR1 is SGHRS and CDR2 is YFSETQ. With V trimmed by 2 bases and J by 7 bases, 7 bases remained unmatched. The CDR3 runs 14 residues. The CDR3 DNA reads TGCGCCAGCAGCTTAGGTACAGGGGGCAAGGAGCAGTACTTC. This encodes CASSLGTGGKEQYF.

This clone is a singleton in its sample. This CDR3 is CASSILGGTSGNTIYF. As DNA, the CDR3 is TGTGCCAGTAGTATCCTGGGAGGTACATCTGGAAACACCATATATTTT. V gene TRBV19 combines with J gene TRBJ1-3; D is unclear. CDR3 length: 16 residues. Trimming pared 3 bases from V and 1 base from J, leaving 13 bases between. Germline V CDR1 and CDR2: LNHDA, SQIVND (reference sequence).

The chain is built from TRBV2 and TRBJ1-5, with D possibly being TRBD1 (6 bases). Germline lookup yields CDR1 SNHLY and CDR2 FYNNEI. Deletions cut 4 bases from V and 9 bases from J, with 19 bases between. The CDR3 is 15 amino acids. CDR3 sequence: CASSGGLVRTRPQHF. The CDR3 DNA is TGTGCCAGCAGTGGGGGGCTGGTTAGAACGCGGCCCCAGCATTTT.

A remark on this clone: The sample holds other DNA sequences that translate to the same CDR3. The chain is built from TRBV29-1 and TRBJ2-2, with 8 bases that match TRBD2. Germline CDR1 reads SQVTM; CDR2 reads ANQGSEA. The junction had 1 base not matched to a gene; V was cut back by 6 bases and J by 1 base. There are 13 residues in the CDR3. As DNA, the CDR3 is TGCAGCGTGGGGACTAGGAACACCGGGGAGCTGTTTTTT. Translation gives CSVGTRNTGELFF.

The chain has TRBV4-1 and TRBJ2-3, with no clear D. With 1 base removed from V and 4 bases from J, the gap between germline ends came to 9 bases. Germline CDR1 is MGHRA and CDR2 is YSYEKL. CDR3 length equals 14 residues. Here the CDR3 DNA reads TGCGCCAGCAGCCAAGGGATGTGGGCAGATACGCAGTATTTT. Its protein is CASSQGMWADTQYF.

CDR3 residues: CASSYLGRGTEAFF. CDR3 DNA: TGTGCCAGCAGCTACCTTGGTAGGGGGACTGAAGCTTTCTTT. This chain connects TRBV7-9 to TRBJ1-1, with a tentative D call TRBD1 (6 bases). Per the germline V gene, CDR1 is SEHNR and CDR2 is FQNEAQ (reference sequence). Trimming shortened V by 4 bases and J by 5 bases, and 14 bases separated the two germline ends. This CDR3 region has 14 residues.

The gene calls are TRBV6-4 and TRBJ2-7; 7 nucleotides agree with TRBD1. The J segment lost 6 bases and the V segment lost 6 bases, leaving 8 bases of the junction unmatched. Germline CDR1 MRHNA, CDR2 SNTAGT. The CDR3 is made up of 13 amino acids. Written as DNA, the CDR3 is TGTGCCAGCAGCAAAACACAGGGGTCCGAGCAGTACTTC. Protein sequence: CASSKTQGSEQYF.

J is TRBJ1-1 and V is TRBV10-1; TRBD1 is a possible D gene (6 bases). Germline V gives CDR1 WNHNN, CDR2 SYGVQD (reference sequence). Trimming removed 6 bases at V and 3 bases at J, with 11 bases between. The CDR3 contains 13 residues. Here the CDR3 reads CASSQGLYTEAFF. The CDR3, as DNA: TGCGCCAGCAGCCAGGGGCTTTACACTGAAGCTTTCTTT.

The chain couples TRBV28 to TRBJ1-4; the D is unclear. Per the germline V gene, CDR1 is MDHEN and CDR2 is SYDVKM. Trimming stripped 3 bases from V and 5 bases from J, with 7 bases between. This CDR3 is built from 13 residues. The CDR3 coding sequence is TGTGCCAGCAGTTTTGACGGGAATGAAAAACTGTTTTTT. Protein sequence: CASSFDGNEKLFF. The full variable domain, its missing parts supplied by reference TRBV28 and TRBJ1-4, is DVKVTQSSRYLVKRTGEKVFLECVQDMDHENMFWYRQDPGLGLRLIYFSYDVKMKEKGDIPEGYSVSREKKERFSLILESASTNQTSMYLCASSFDGNEKLFFGSGTQLSVL.

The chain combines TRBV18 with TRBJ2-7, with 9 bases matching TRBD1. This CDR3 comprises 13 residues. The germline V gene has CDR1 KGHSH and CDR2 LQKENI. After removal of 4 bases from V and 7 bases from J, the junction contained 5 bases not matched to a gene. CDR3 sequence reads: CASSQGTGREQYF. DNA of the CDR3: TGTGCCAGCTCACAAGGGACAGGGAGAGAGCAGTACTTC.

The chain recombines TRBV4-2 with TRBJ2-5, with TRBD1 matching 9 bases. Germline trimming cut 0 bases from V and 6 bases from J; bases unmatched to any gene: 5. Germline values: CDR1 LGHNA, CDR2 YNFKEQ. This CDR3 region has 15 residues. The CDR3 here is CASSQDRDRAKTQYF. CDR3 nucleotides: TGTGCCAGCAGCCAAGATCGGGACAGGGCAAAGACCCAGTACTTC.

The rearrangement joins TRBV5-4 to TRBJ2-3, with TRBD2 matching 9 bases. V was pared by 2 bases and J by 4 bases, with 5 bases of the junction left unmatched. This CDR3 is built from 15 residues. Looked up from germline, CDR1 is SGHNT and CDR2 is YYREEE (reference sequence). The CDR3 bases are TGTGCCAGCAGCTTTGGTAGCGGGAGCTCAGATACGCAGTATTTT. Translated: CASSFGSGSSDTQYF.

The CDR3 is CASTTGRTEAFF. For the CDR3, the DNA is TGTGCCAGCACCACGGGGAGAACTGAAGCTTTCTTT. The chain recombines TRBV5-6 with TRBJ1-1; no definite D call. V was cut by 6 bases and J by 5 bases, with 11 bases left in between. Looked up from germline, CDR1 is SGHDT and CDR2 is YYEEEE. CDR3 length: 12 amino acids.

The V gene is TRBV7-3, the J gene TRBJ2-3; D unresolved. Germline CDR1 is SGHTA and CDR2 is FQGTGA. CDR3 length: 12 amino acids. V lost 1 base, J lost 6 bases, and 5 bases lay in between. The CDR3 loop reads CASSLSSDTQYF. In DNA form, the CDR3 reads TGTGCCAGCAGCTTAAGTAGCGATACGCAGTATTTT.

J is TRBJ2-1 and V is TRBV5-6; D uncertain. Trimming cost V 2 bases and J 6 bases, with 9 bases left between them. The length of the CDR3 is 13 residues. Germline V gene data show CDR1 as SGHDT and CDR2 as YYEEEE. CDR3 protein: CASSLGIGNEQFF. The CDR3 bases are TGTGCCAGCAGCTTAGGGATTGGCAATGAGCAGTTCTTC.

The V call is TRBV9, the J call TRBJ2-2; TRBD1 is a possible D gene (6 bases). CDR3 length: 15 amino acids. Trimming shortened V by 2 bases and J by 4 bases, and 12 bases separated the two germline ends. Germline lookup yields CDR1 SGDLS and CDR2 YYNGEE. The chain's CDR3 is CASSVVQGFTGELFF. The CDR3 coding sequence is TGTGCCAGCAGCGTGGTTCAGGGGTTCACCGGGGAGCTGTTTTTT. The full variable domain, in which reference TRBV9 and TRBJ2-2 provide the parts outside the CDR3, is DSGVTQTPKHLITATGQRVTLRCSPRSGDLSVYWYQQSLDQGLQFLIQYYNGEERAKGNILERFSAQQFPDLHSELNLSSLELGDSALYFCASSVVQGFTGELFFGEGSRLTVL.

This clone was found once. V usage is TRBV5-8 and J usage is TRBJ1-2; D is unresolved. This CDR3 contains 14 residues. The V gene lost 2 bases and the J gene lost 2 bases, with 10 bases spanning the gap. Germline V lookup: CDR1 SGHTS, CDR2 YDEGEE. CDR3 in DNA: TGTGCCAGCAGCTTATTAGGTTCCAACTATGGCTACACCTTC. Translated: CASSLLGSNYGYTF.

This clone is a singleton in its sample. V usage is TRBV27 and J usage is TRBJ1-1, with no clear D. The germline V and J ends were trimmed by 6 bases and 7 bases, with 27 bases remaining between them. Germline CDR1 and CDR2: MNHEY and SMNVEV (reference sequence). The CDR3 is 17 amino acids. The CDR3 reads CASSSWEGRGYRSEAFF. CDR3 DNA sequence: TGTGCCAGCAGCAGCTGGGAGGGTCGAGGTTACCGCAGTGAAGCTTTCTTT.

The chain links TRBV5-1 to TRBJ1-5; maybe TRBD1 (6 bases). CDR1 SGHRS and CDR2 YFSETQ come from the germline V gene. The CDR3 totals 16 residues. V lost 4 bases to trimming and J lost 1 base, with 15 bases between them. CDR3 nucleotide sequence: TGCGCCAGCAGCGATCCCGGGACACAAAGCAATCAGCCCCAGCATTTT. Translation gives CASSDPGTQSNQPQHF.

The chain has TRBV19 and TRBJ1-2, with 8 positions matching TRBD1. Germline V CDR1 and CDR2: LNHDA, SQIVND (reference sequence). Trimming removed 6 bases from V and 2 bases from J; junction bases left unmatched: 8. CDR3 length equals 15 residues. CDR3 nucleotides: TGTGCCAGTAGCACTACCGGACAGGGCAACTATGGCTACACCTTC. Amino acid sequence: CASSTTGQGNYGYTF.

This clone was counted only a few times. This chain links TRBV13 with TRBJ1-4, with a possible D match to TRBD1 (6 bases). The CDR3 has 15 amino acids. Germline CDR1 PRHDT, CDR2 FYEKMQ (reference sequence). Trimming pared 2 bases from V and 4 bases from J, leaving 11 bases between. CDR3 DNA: TGTGCCAGCAGCTTACAGGGGCGAGTTAATGAAAAACTGTTTTTT. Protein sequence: CASSLQGRVNEKLFF.